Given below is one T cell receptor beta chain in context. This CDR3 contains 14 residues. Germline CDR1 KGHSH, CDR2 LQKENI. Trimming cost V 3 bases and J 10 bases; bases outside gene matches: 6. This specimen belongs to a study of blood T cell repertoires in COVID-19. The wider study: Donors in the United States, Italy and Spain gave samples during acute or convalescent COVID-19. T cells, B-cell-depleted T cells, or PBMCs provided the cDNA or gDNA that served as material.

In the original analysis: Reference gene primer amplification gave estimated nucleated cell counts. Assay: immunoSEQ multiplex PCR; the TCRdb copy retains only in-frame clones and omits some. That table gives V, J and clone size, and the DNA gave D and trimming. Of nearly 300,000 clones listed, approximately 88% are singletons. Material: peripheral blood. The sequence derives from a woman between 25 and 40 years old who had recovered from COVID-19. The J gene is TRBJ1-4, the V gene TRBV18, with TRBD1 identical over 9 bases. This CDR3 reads CASSPGQGIVKLFF. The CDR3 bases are TGTGCCAGCTCACCGGGACAGGGAATTGTAAAACTGTTTTTT.